The rows below give T cell receptor beta chains drawn from one sample of a study of T cells in localized non-small cell lung cancer. This table comes from immunoSEQ multiplex PCR, and its TCRdb copy is limited to in-frame clones, with some not included. The table shows about 31,000 clones, with 94% occurring only once. Sequences were derived from peripheral blood, sampled before any cancer treatment. The receptors were gathered from a woman aged 40 to 75 with stage I lung adenocarcinoma. Both conserved end residues are part of each CDR3. A D gene is named only where the DNA matches it firmly. Rows may omit the clone size; those that give it use once, few, many or a size class.

>TRBD1|TRBJ1-4|.|TRBV14
TGTGCCAGCAGCCAAGGGGGACAGGTCGTGGGTTTGCGTGAAAAACTGTTTTTT
CASSQGGQVVGLREKLFF
>TRBD2|TRBJ2-1|.|TRBV6-4
TGTGCCAGCAGTGACTCGGCTAGCGGGGACAATGAGCAGTTCTTC
CASSDSASGDNEQFF
>.|TRBJ1-2|.|TRBV5-1
TGCGCCAGCAGCTTGGAAAGAGGGGCTGATGGCTACACCTTC
CASSLERGADGYTF
>.|TRBJ2-3|.|TRBV27
TGTGCCAGCAAGTACAGGGATTCCCCCTTTAGCACAGATACGCAGTATTTT
CASKYRDSPFSTDTQYF
>.|TRBJ1-2|.|TRBV19
TGTGCCAGTAGTATCCCGACACGTGGCTACACCTTC
CASSIPTRGYTF
>TRBD2|TRBJ2-2|.|TRBV5-1
TGCGCCAGCAGCTTGAGGGCTAGCGGGGGCGGACTCACCGGGGAGCTGTTTTTT
CASSLRASGGGLTGELFF
>.|TRBJ2-6|.|TRBV18
TGTGCCAGCTCCTCGGCACTCTCTGGGGCCAACGTCCTGACTTTC
CASSSALSGANVLTF
>TRBD2|TRBJ2-7|once|TRBV7-9
TGTGCCAGCAGCCAGACTAGCGGGAGGGCCCGTTCCTACGAGCAGTACTTC
CASSQTSGRARSYEQYF
>.|TRBJ1-4|.|TRBV29-1
TGCAGCGCGACCGGGATAACTAATGAAAAACTGTTTTTT
CSATGITNEKLFF
>.|TRBJ1-1|.|TRBV18
TGTGCCAGCTCACCACCGGGCAGTTTAAACACTGAAGCTTTCTTT
CASSPPGSLNTEAFF
>.|TRBJ1-5|.|TRBV5-6
TGTGCCAGCAGCTCCCACGGGGAGGGGGGGGTGAGCAATCAGCCCCAGCATTTT
CASSSHGEGGVSNQPQHF
>.|TRBJ1-3|.|TRBV29-1
TGCAGCGTTGAAGGACTCCCCCAAGCAGAAAACACCATATATTTT
CSVEGLPQAENTIYF
>.|TRBJ1-6|.|TRBV7-2
TGTGCCAGCAGCCGGCCCCAGCGGAATTCACCCCTCCACTTT
CASSRPQRNSPLHF
>.|TRBJ1-4|.|TRBV11-3
TGTGCCAGCAGCTCGGGGGACAATTGGGGTGAAAAACTGTTTTTT
CASSSGDNWGEKLFF
>.|TRBJ2-3|.|TRBV27
TGTGCCAGCAGTTTATTTCCGGATTCTAGCACAGATACGCAGTATTTT
CASSLFPDSSTDTQYF
>TRBD1|TRBJ2-7|.|TRBV7-9
TGTGCCAGCAGCTTAATGCAGGGGGCCCCAGAGCAGTACTTC
CASSLMQGAPEQYF
>.|TRBJ1-2|medium-sized|TRBV27
TGTGCCAGCAGTTATTCCCGCTCAGTATGGGGGAATGGCTACACCTTC
CASSYSRSVWGNGYTF
>.|TRBJ1-3|.|TRBV6-6
TGTGCCAGCAGTTATGATTTCACCATATATTTT
CASSYDFTIYF
>.|TRBJ1-3|.|TRBV14
TGTGCCAGCAGCCAAGATCGGCCTGAACGGACTGGAAACACCATATATTTT
CASSQDRPERTGNTIYF
>.|TRBJ2-7|.|TRBV9
TGTGCCAGCAGCGTAGTGGACAGAAGCTACGAGCAGTACTTC
CASSVVDRSYEQYF
>.|TRBJ2-1|.|TRBV27
TGTGCCAGCAGGGCGAGCTCCTACAATGAGCAGTTCTTC
CASRASSYNEQFF
>.|TRBJ2-7|.|TRBV7-2
TGTGCCAGCAGCTTATTAACTCCCTACGAGCAGTACTTC
CASSLLTPYEQYF
>TRBD2|TRBJ2-3|.|TRBV9
TGTGCCAGCAGCGTAGGTCGTGGCGGGGGGGCGGATACGCAGTATTTT
CASSVGRGGGADTQYF
>TRBD2|TRBJ2-1|.|TRBV11-3
TGTGCCAGCAGCTCGAGACTAGCGGGAGTCAATGAGCAGTTCTTC
CASSSRLAGVNEQFF